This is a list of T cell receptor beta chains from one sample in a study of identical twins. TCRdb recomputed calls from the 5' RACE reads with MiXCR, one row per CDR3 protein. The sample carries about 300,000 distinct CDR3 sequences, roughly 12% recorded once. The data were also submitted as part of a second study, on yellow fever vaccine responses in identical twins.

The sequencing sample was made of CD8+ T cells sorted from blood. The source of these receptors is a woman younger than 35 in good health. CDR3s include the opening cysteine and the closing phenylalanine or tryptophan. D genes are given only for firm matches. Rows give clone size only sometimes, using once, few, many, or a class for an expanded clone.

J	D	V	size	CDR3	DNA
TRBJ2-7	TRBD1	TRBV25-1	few	CASSEHESGQGRHEQYF	TGTGCCAGCAGTGAACATGAGTCGGGACAGGGTCGACACGAGCAGTACTTC
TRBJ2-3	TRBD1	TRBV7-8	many	CATTGGTDTQYF	TGTGCCACGACAGGGGGCACAGATACGCAGTATTTT
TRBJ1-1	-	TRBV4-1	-	CASSQVISTEAFF	TGCGCCAGCAGCCAAGTAATAAGCACTGAAGCTTTCTTT
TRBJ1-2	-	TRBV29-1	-	CSVEGGSPGHLNYGYTF	TGCAGCGTTGAAGGGGGGTCCCCGGGACATCTTAACTATGGCTACACCTTC
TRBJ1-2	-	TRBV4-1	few	CASSQVGQEANYGYTF	TGCGCCAGCAGCCAAGTTGGGCAAGAAGCTAACTATGGCTACACCTTC
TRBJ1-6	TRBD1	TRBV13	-	CASSFKGQGNSPLHF	TGTGCCAGCAGCTTTAAGGGACAGGGTAATTCACCCCTCCACTTT
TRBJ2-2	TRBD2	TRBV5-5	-	CASSLRLAGDTGELFF	TGTGCCAGCAGCTTGAGACTAGCGGGAGACACCGGGGAGCTGTTTTTT
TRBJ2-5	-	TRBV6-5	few	CASSYSMGEETQYF	TGTGCCAGCAGTTACTCTATGGGAGAAGAGACCCAGTACTTC
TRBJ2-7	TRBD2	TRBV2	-	CASRAQAGPSYEQYF	TGTGCCAGCAGGGCCCAAGCGGGACCCTCCTACGAGCAGTACTTC
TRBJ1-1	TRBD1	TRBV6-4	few	CASSAGDSTEAFF	TGTGCCAGCAGTGCCGGGGACAGCACTGAAGCTTTCTTT
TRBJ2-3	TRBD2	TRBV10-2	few	CASSWGLAGGPTDTQYF	TGCGCCAGCAGTTGGGGACTAGCGGGGGGGCCCACAGATACGCAGTATTTT
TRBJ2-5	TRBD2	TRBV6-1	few	CASALRLGLAGPPGETQYF	TGTGCCAGCGCCCTCCGGTTAGGGCTAGCGGGTCCCCCGGGAGAGACCCAGTACTTC
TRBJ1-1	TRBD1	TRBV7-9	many	CASSSGQAEAFF	TGTGCCAGCAGCTCTGGACAGGCTGAAGCTTTCTTT
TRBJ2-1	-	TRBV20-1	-	CSAPPLGGTTYNEQFF	TGCAGTGCCCCCCCCCTGGGGGGCACAACCTACAATGAGCAGTTCTTC
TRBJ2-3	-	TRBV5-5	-	CASSSSLGFSDTQYF	TGTGCCAGCAGCTCGAGCTTAGGATTTTCAGATACGCAGTATTTT